The next 21 T cell receptor beta chains were all read from a single sample in a study of blood T cell repertoires in COVID-19. Using immunoSEQ multiplex PCR, the repertoire was profiled, and TCRdb retains in-frame clones only, with some absent. The sample carries around 400,000 clones, about 88% recorded once. Sequenced sample: PBMCs or T cells enriched from blood (not recorded which). The receptors were sampled from a woman between 18 and 30 years old who had been exposed to COVID-19.

Here the CDR3 DNA reads TGCAGCGTCGCGAGGGACAGAAAAATAGAGACCCAGTACTTC. Amino acids: CSVARDRKIETQYF. The chain employs TRBV29-1 and TRBJ2-5; 7 nucleotides line up with TRBD1. Germline V gene data show CDR1 as SQVTM and CDR2 as ANQGSEA. Trimming took 6 bases from V and 4 from J; bases not matched to a gene: 11. The CDR3 sequence is 14 residues long.

The genes are TRBV24-1 and TRBJ2-2, with 8 bases aligning to TRBD2. V lost 4 bases and J lost 1; bases outside the gene matches: 7. Germline assignment: CDR1 KGHDR and CDR2 SFDVKD. The CDR3 has 17 residues. The chain's CDR3 is CATSEETSALNTGELFF. The CDR3 DNA is TGTGCCACCAGTGAAGAGACTAGCGCCCTGAACACCGGGGAGCTGTTTTTT.

The chain joins TRBV28 to TRBJ2-3; D gene uncertain. Trimming shortened V by 1 base and J by 2 bases, and 13 bases separated the two germline ends. CDR1 and CDR2 (germline): MDHEN, SYDVKM. The CDR3 runs to 16 residues. CDR3 amino acids: CASSLFGSTITDTQYF. CDR3 sequence (DNA): TGTGCCAGCAGTTTATTCGGGTCTACTATCACAGATACGCAGTATTTT. The full variable domain, its missing parts supplied by reference TRBV28 and TRBJ2-3, is DVKVTQSSRYLVKRTGEKVFLECVQDMDHENMFWYRQDPGLGLRLIYFSYDVKMKEKGDIPEGYSVSREKKERFSLILESASTNQTSMYLCASSLFGSTITDTQYFGPGTRLTVL.

The chain carries TRBV27 and TRBJ2-5; 7 positions agree with TRBD2. The length of the CDR3 is 12 residues. The V gene's germline CDR1 is MNHEY and CDR2 SMNVEV (reference sequence). Trimming at V came to 5 bases and at J to 5 bases, leaving 2 bases not matched to a gene. Written as DNA, the CDR3 is TGTGCCAGCAGTCGGGGAGGGGAGACCCAGTACTTC. Translated: CASSRGGETQYF.

The chain links TRBV7-9 to TRBJ2-2; 7 bases match TRBD1. Germline V lookup: CDR1 SEHNR, CDR2 FQNEAQ (reference sequence). The CDR3 length is 16 residues. V dropped 0 bases and J dropped 4; count of bases not matched to a gene: 5. The DNA for the CDR3 is TGTGCCAGCAGCTTAGCCCAAACAGGGGTCACCGGGGAGCTGTTTTTT. This sequence encodes CASSLAQTGVTGELFF. Combining the CDR3 with reference TRBV7-9 and TRBJ2-2 gives the whole variable domain DTGVSQNPRHKITKRGQNVTFRCDPISEHNRLYWYRQTLGQGPEFLTYFQNEAQLEKSRLLSDRFSAERPKGSFSTLEIQRTEQGDSAMYLCASSLAQTGVTGELFFGEGSRLTVL.

This clone occurred once. The rearrangement uses TRBV20-1 and TRBJ1-2; possible D gene TRBD1, 5 bases. Trimming cost V 3 bases and J 4 bases, with 21 bases left between them. Germline assignment: CDR1 DFQATT and CDR2 SNEGSKA (reference sequence). This CDR3 is 16 amino acids long. This CDR3 is CSASAQGPILTYGYTF. CDR3 coding DNA: TGCAGTGCTAGTGCGCAGGGCCCGATCTTAACCTATGGCTACACCTTC.

J is TRBJ2-3 and V is TRBV5-1; 10 nucleotides line up with TRBD2. The CDR3 has 19 amino acids. Per the germline V gene, CDR1 is SGHRS and CDR2 is YFSETQ. V was pared by 6 bases and J by 0 bases, with 16 bases of the junction left unmatched. Here the CDR3 DNA reads TGCGCCAGCACCTCGAAACTAGCGGGAATCCCCCTTAGCACAGATACGCAGTATTTT. Translation: CASTSKLAGIPLSTDTQYF.

Here the CDR3 reads CASSLAENTEAFF. The CDR3 nucleotides are TGTGCCAGCAGCTTGGCAGAGAACACTGAAGCTTTCTTT. This sequence joins TRBV5-8 and TRBJ1-1; D is unresolved. There are 13 residues in the CDR3. Germline V lookup: CDR1 SGHTS, CDR2 YDEGEE. The germline V and J ends were trimmed by 0 bases and 1 base, with 4 bases remaining between them.

This chain uses TRBV5-1 with TRBJ2-3; 10 bases line up with TRBD1. The germline CDR1 and CDR2 sequences are SGHRS and YFSETQ. Trimming at V came to 5 bases and at J to 4 bases, leaving 4 bases not matched to a gene. The CDR3 has 14 residues. The CDR3 nucleotides are TGCGCCAGCAGGCCGACAGGGGGCGCAGATACGCAGTATTTT. It is translated as CASRPTGGADTQYF.

The chain is built from TRBV28 and TRBJ2-3; 7 bases fit TRBD1. CDR3 length: 19 residues. V shed 6 bases and J 1 base; nucleotides not matched to a gene: 19. Germline CDR1 is MDHEN and CDR2 is SYDVKM. The DNA of the CDR3 is TGTGCCAGCAGCTTAATACAGGGGAAGAGAGTTTTTGGCACAGATACGCAGTATTTT. It is translated as CASSLIQGKRVFGTDTQYF.

The chain joins TRBV28 to TRBJ1-2, with 9 positions matching TRBD1. Germline V gene data show CDR1 as MDHEN and CDR2 as SYDVKM. V lost 5 bases, J lost 2 bases, and 6 bases stayed unmatched. The CDR3 is 15 residues long. The CDR3 DNA sequence: TGTGCCAGCAGTCGTCCCGGGACAGGGAACTATGGCTACACCTTC. Translation gives CASSRPGTGNYGYTF.

The chain couples TRBV9 to TRBJ1-2; possible D gene TRBD1, 5 bases. Germline loops: CDR1 SGDLS, CDR2 YYNGEE. The length of the CDR3 is 15 residues. V gave up 4 bases and J gave up 6 bases, with 19 bases separating them. CDR3 nucleotide sequence: TGTGCCAGCAGCCCCACGGGGGAGAGGATCGATGGCTACACCTTC. This encodes CASSPTGERIDGYTF.

The chain's CDR3 is CASSVDVLDQPQHF. Written as DNA, the CDR3 is TGTGCCAGCAGCGTAGATGTCTTAGATCAGCCCCAGCATTTT. This chain joins TRBV9 and TRBJ1-5, with D hard to call. Trimming left V 0 bases short and J 5 bases short, with 9 bases between. Germline CDR1 SGDLS, CDR2 YYNGEE. CDR3 length: 14 residues.

J is TRBJ1-2 and V is TRBV6-2 or TRBV6-3, with a possible D match to TRBD1 (5 bases). Per germline, CDR1 MNHEY and CDR2 SVGEGT. The CDR3 runs to 14 residues. With 2 bases removed from V and 7 bases from J, the gap between germline ends came to 14 bases. CDR3 DNA sequence: TGTGCCAGCAGTTACGTACAGGCTGCGCGTGGCTACACCTTC. This encodes CASSYVQAARGYTF.

V gene TRBV18 combines with J gene TRBJ2-3; D is uncertain. There are 15 residues in the CDR3. With 6 bases removed from V and 1 base from J, the gap between germline ends came to 14 bases. Germline CDR1 and CDR2: KGHSH and LQKENI. The CDR3 DNA reads as TGTGCCAGCTCCAAGGTCCAGGTTCGCACAGATACGCAGTATTTT. This gives the protein CASSKVQVRTDTQYF.

This chain uses TRBV6-5 with TRBJ2-1; 8 bases agree with TRBD2. Germline V CDR1 and CDR2: MNHEY, SVGAGI. CDR3 length equals 15 residues. The J segment lost 6 bases and the V segment lost 0 bases, leaving 4 bases of the junction unmatched. CDR3 protein: CASSYSLAEINEQFF. CDR3 DNA sequence: TGTGCCAGCAGTTACTCACTAGCGGAAATCAATGAGCAGTTCTTC.

The chain is built from TRBV6-5 and TRBJ1-6; 7 bases map to TRBD1. J lost 9 bases, V lost 0 bases, and 5 bases had no gene match. Germline-derived CDR1 and CDR2 are MNHEY and SVGAGI. The CDR3 loop spans 15 amino acids. The CDR3 coding sequence is TGTGCCAGCAGTTACTCGCGCGACAGGGCTTCACCCCTCCACTTT. Amino acids: CASSYSRDRASPLHF.

This CDR3 reads CASSLGDTLPKDTEAFF. The CDR3 DNA reads as TGTGCCAGCAGTCTCGGGGACACCTTACCTAAAGACACTGAAGCTTTCTTT. This rearrangement joins TRBV13 to TRBJ1-1; D is perhaps TRBD1 (6 bases). The CDR3 has 17 residues. Between the trimmed V and J ends, which lost 6 bases and 3 bases, there was a span of 23 bases. CDR1 is PRHDT, CDR2 FYEKMQ, per germline (reference sequence).

The V call is TRBV15, the J call TRBJ2-1; 10 nucleotides agree with TRBD2. Trimming at V came to 0 bases and at J to 8 bases, leaving 10 bases not matched to a gene. Germline loops: CDR1 LNHNV, CDR2 YYDKDF (reference sequence). This CDR3 has 17 amino acids. The CDR3 DNA reads TGTGCCACCAGCAGAGATAAAGGGAGCGGGAGGGGGCATGAGCAGTTCTTC. Its translation is CATSRDKGSGRGHEQFF.

This clone was picked up one time. This chain joins TRBV30 and TRBJ1-4; TRBD1 is a possible D gene (5 bases). Trimming pared 8 bases from V and 10 bases from J, leaving 26 bases between. This CDR3 has 15 residues. Germline assignment: CDR1 GTSNPN and CDR2 SVGIG (reference sequence). The CDR3: CAGTGTRGGRGKLFF. DNA of the CDR3: TGTGCCGGAACCGGGACCCGGGGGGGTCGGGGAAAACTGTTTTTT.

The J gene is TRBJ1-1, the V gene TRBV5-1; the D gene is possibly TRBD1 (6 bases). Germline values: CDR1 SGHRS, CDR2 YFSETQ. The CDR3 sequence is 14 residues long. Trimming left V 4 bases short and J 4 bases short, with 14 bases between. The CDR3 nucleotides read TGCGCCAGCAGCGCCGGACAGTTGGGCACTGAAGCTTTCTTT. It translates to CASSAGQLGTEAFF. Combining the CDR3 with reference TRBV5-1 and TRBJ1-1 gives the whole variable domain KAGVTQTPRYLIKTRGQQVTLSCSPISGHRSVSWYQQTPGQGLQFLFEYFSETQRNKGNFPGRFSGRQFSNSRSEMNVSTLELGDSALYLCASSAGQLGTEAFFGQGTRLTVV.